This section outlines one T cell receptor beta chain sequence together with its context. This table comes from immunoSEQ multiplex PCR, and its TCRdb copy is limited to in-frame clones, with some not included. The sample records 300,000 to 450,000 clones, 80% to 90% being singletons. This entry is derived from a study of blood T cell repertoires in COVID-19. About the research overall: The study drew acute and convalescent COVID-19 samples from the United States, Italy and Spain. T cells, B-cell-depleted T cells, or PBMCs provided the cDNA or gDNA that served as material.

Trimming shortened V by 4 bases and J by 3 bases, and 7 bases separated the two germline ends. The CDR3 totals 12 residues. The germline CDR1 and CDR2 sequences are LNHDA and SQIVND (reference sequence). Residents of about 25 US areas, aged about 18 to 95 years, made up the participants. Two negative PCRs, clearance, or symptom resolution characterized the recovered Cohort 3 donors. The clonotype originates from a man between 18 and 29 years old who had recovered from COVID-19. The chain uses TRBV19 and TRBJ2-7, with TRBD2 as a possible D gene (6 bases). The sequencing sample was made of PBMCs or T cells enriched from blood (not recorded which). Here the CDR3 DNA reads TGTGCCAGTAGTAAGGGAGGCTACGAGCAGTACTTC. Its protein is CASSKGGYEQYF. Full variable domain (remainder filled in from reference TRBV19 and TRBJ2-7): DGGITQSPKYLFRKEGQNVTLSCEQNLNHDAMYWYRQDPGQGLRLIYYSQIVNDFQKGDIAEGYSVSREKKESFPLTVTSAQKNPTAFYLCASSKGGYEQYFGPGTRLTVT.